This T cell receptor beta chain was identified during a study of shared clonotypes between healthy human individuals. This clone has just a few counts. Profiling relied on immunoSEQ multiplex PCR, and the TCRdb table lists in-frame clones only, not all of them. This sample has fewer than 400,000 clones, with approximately 74% found just once. This CDR3 comprises 17 residues. Germline lookup yields CDR1 MDHEN and CDR2 SYDVKM. V was clipped by 5 bases and J by 4 bases, with 23 bases between them. The receptor was isolated from a man aged 25 to 40 in good health. The chain employs TRBV28 and TRBJ1-1; tentatively, D is TRBD1 (6 bases). Sequencing was done on a sample of memory CD4+ T cells sorted from blood. Subset reported: CD45RA-negative fraction. CDR3 sequence (DNA): TGTGCCAGCAGTCCATACTACGCCTCACAGGGTGGCACTGAAGCTTTCTTT. It codes for CASSPYYASQGGTEAFF.